This TCR beta chain was identified in a study of Ad26.COV2.S vaccination and SARS-CoV-2 variants. Study-level information: Ad26.COV2.S given intramuscularly, once or twice 56 days apart. Study-wide results and limits: People who got the vaccine had more spike-specific TCR breadth than people who got placebo. Vaccinated and placebo-treated recipients had similar non-spike TCR breadth.

This clone was picked up a small number of times. Its matching antigen is unknown. The CDR3 runs 13 residues. Trimming left V 5 bases short and J 4 bases short, with 11 bases between. Method: immunoSEQ multiplex PCR; TCRdb's copy keeps in-frame clones and lacks some. This repertoire shows over 250,000 clones, 70% to 90% found once; its top ten account for about 3.6%. Treatment indicated: roughly 20 received Ad26.COV2.S at low or high dose, single or two shots; about 5 received placebo; per-sample allocation not given. Samples analyzed were those drawn on day 63 after the first vaccine or placebo injection. A Boston donor was an adult aged 18-55 years.

The sample consisted of peripheral blood, taken in a trial of Ad26.COV2.S vaccine versus placebo. The chain carries TRBV12-3 or TRBV12-4 and TRBJ1-2; no reliable D call. This receptor was taken from a person aged 18-60 years who received the Ad26.COV2.S COVID-19 vaccine or a placebo. CDR3 sequence: CASSPGLIYGYTF. The CDR3 DNA is TGTGCCAGCAGTCCGGGTCTTATCTATGGCTACACCTTC.